This T cell receptor (beta chain) emerged from a study of regulatory T cells. Study-wide findings and caveats: In CD3G deficiency, regulatory T cells had lower Shannon diversity than autologous conventional CD4+ and control regulatory cells. Regulatory T cells showed the strongest V-J pair restriction and V/J gene skewing among patient repertoires. The two patients with the most severe autoimmunity showed the strongest Treg restriction.

Amplification used 52 TRBV primers and 13 TRBJ primers. Profiling relied on immunoSEQ multiplex PCR, and the TCRdb table lists in-frame clones only, not all of them. The profile covers some 6,100 clones, with more than 80% appearing a single time and more than 1.5% taken by the ten largest. The CDR3 extends over 13 amino acids. The germline V gene encodes CDR1 PRHDT and CDR2 FYEKMQ (reference sequence). V was pared by 4 bases and J by 7 bases, with 7 bases of the junction left unmatched. Patients aged 2 to 39 years had fewer naive T cells. CD4+ cells were sorted into CD25-high CD127-low regulatory cells and CD25-low CD127-high conventional cells. This clone was observed a few times. Its antigen is not identified.

This chain links TRBV13 with TRBJ2-7, with 7 bases that match TRBD2. This TCR derives from a person under 35 with CD3G deficiency. The specimen was CD4+ Tregs sorted from blood. DNA of the CDR3: TGTGCCAGCAGCTCCCATCCCGGGGGGGAGCAGTACTTC. It translates to CASSSHPGGEQYF. The variable domain in full, with the rest retrieved from reference TRBV13 and TRBJ2-7, is AAGVIQSPRHLIKEKRETATLKCYPIPRHDTVYWYQQGPGQDPQFLISFYEKMQSDKGSIPDRFSAQQFSDYHSELNMSSLELGDSALYFCASSSHPGGEQYFGPGTRLTVT.